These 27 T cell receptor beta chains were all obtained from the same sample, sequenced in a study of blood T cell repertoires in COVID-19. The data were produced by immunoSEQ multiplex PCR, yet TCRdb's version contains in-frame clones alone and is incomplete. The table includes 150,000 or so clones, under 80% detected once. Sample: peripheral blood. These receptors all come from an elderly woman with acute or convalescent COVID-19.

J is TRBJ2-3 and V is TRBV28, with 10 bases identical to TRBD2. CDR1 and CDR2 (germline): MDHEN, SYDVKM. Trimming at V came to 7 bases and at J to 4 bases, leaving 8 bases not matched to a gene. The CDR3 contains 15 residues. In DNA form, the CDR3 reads TGTGCCAGCACCCTTAGCGGGAGGCTCCCAGATACGCAGTATTTT. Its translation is CASTLSGRLPDTQYF. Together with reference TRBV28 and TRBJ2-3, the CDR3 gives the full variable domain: DVKVTQSSRYLVKRTGEKVFLECVQDMDHENMFWYRQDPGLGLRLIYFSYDVKMKEKGDIPEGYSVSREKKERFSLILESASTNQTSMYLCASTLSGRLPDTQYFGPGTRLTVL.

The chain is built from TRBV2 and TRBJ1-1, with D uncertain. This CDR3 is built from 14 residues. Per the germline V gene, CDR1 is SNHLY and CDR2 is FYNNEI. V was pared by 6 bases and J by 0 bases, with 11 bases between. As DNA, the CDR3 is TGTGCCAGCAGGGACCGGGAAATGAACACTGAAGCTTTCTTT. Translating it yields CASRDREMNTEAFF.

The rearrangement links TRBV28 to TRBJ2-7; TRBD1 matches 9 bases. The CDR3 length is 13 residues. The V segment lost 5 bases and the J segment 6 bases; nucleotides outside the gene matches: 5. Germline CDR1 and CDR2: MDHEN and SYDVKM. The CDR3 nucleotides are TGTGCCAGCAGTCCGGGACAGGGCTCCGAGCAGTACTTC. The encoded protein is CASSPGQGSEQYF.

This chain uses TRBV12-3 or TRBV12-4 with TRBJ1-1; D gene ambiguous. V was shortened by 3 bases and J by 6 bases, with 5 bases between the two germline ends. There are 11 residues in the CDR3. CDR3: CASSFTAEAFF. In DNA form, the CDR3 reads TGTGCCAGCAGTTTTACAGCTGAAGCTTTCTTT.

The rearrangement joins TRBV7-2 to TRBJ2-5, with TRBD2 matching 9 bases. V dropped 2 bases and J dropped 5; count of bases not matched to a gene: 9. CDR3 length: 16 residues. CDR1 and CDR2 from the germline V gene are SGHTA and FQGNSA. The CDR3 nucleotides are TGTGCCAGCAGCTTACTGTTTAGCGGGAGTGGGGAGACCCAGTACTTC. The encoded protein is CASSLLFSGSGETQYF.

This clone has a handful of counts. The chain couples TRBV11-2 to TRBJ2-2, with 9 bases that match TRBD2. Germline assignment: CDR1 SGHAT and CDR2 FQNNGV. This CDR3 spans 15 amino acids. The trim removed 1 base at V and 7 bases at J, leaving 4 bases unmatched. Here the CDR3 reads CASSLGLAEGGELFF. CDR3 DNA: TGTGCCAGCAGCTTAGGACTAGCGGAGGGCGGGGAGCTGTTTTTT. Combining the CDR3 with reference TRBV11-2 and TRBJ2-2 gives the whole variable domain EAGVAQSPRYKIIEKRQSVAFWCNPISGHATLYWYQQILGQGPKLLIQFQNNGVVDDSQLPKDRFSAERLKGVDSTLKIQPAKLEDSAVYLCASSLGLAEGGELFFGEGSRLTVL.

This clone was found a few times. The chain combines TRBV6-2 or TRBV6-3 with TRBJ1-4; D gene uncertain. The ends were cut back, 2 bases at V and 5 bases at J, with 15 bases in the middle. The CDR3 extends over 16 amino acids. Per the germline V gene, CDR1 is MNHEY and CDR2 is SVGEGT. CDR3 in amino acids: CASSYRRYKGNEKLFF. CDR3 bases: TGTGCCAGCAGTTACCGCAGGTACAAAGGAAATGAAAAACTGTTTTTT.

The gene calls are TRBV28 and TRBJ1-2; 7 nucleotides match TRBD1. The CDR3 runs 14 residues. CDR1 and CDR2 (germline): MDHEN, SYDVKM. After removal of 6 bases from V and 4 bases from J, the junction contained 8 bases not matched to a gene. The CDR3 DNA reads TGTGCCAGCAGACTCGGACAGGCAGCCTATGGCTACACCTTC. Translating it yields CASRLGQAAYGYTF.

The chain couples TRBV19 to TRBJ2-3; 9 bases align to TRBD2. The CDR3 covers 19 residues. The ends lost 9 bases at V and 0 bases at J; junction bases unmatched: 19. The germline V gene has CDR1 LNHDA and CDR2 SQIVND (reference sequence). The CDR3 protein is CASSTPPGAGGTSTDTQYF. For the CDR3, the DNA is TGTGCCAGCTCAACCCCACCCGGAGCGGGAGGAACGAGCACAGATACGCAGTATTTT.

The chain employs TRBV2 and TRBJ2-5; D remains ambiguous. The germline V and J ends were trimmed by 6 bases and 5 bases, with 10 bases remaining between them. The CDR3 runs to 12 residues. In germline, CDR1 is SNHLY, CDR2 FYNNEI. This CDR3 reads CASSISLETQYF. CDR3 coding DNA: TGTGCCAGCAGCATCAGTCTCGAGACCCAGTACTTC.

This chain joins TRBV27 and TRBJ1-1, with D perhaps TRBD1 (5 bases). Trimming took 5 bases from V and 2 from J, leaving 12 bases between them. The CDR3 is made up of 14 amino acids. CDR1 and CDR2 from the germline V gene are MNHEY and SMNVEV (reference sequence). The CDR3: CASSRQQENTEAFF. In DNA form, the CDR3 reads TGTGCCAGCAGTCGTCAACAGGAAAACACTGAAGCTTTCTTT.

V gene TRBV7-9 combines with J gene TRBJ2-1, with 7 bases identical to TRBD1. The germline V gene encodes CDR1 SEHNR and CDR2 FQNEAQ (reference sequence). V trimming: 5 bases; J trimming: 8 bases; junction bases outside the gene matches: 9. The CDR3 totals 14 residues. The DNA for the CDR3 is TGTGCCAGCAGCACTTATTTCCAGGGGGATGAGCAGTTCTTC. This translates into CASSTYFQGDEQFF.

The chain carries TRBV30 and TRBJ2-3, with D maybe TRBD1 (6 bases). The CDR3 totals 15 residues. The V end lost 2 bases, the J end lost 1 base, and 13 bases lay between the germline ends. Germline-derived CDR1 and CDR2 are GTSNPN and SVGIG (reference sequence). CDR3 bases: TGTGCCTGGAGTCCCGGACAGACGGGCACAGATACGCAGTATTTT. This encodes CAWSPGQTGTDTQYF.

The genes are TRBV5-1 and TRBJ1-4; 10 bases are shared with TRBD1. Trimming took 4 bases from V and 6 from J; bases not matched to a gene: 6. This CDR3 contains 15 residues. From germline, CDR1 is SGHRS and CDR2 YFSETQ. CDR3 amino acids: CASSPWDRGDEKLFF. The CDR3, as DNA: TGCGCCAGCAGCCCGTGGGACAGGGGTGATGAAAAACTGTTTTTT.

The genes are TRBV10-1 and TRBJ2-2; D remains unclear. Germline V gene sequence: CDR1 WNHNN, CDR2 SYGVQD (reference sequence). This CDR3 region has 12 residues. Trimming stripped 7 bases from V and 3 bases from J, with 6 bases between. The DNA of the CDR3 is TGCGCCAGCACCGGAGACACCGGGGAGCTGTTTTTT. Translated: CASTGDTGELFF.

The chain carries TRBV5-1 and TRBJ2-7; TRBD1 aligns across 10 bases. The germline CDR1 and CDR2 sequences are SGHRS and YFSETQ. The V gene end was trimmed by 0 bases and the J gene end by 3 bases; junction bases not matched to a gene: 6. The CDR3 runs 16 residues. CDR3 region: CASSLGGQGTYYEQYF. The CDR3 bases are TGCGCCAGCAGCTTGGGGGGACAGGGGACATACTACGAGCAGTACTTC.

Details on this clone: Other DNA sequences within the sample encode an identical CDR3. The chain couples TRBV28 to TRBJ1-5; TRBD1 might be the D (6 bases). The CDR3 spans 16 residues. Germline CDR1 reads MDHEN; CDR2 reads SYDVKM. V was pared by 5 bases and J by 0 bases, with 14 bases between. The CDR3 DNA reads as TGTGCCAGCAGTCCCCTCGGACAGACTAGCAATCAGCCCCAGCATTTT. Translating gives CASSPLGQTSNQPQHF. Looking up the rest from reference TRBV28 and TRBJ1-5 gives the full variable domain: DVKVTQSSRYLVKRTGEKVFLECVQDMDHENMFWYRQDPGLGLRLIYFSYDVKMKEKGDIPEGYSVSREKKERFSLILESASTNQTSMYLCASSPLGQTSNQPQHFGDGTRLSIL.

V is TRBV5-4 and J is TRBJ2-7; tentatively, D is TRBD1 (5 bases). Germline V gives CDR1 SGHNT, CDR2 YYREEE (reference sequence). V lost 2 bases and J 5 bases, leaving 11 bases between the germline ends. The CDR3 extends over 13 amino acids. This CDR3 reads CASSFGQGNEQYF. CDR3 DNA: TGTGCCAGCAGCTTTGGGCAGGGCAACGAGCAGTACTTC.

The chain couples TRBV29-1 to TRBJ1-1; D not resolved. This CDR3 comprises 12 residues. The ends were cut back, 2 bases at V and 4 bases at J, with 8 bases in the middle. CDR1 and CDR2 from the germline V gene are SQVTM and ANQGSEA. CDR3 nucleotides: TGCAGCGTTGAAACGGGAGCCACTGAAGCTTTCTTT. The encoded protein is CSVETGATEAFF.

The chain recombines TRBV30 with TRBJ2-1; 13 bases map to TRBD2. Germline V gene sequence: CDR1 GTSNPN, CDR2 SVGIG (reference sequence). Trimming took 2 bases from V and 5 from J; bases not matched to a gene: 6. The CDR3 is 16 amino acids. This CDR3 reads CAWSMSGTSGNNEQFF. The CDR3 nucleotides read TGTGCCTGGAGTATGTCCGGGACTAGCGGGAACAATGAGCAGTTCTTC.

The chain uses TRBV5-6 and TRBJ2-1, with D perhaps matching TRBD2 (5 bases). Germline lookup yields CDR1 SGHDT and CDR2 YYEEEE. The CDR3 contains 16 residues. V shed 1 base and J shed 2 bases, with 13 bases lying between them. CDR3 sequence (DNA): TGTGCCAGCAGCTTGTTGGGAGCGGAGACCTACAATGAGCAGTTCTTC. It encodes CASSLLGAETYNEQFF.

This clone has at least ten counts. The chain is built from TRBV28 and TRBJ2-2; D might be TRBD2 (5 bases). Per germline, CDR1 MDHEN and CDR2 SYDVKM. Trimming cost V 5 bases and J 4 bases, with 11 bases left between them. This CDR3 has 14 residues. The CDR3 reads CASSAGTGTGELFF. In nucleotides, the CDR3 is TGTGCCAGCAGTGCGGGTACGGGCACCGGGGAGCTGTTTTTT.

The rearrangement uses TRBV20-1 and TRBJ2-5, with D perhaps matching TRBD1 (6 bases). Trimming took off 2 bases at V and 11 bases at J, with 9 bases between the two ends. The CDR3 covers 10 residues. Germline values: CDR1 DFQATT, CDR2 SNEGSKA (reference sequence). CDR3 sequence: CSARPDRQYF. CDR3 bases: TGCAGTGCTAGACCCGACAGGCAGTACTTC.

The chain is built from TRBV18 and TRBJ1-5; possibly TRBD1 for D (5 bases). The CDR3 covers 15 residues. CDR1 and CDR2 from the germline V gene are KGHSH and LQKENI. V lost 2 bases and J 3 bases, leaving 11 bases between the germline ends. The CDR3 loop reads CASSPESGVNQPQHF. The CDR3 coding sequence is TGTGCCAGCTCACCAGAATCGGGGGTCAATCAGCCCCAGCATTTT.

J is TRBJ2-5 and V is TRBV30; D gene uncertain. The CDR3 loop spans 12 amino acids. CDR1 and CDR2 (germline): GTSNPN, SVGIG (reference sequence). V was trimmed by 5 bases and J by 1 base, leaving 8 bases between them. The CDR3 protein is CAWESGQETQYF. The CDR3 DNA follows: TGTGCCTGGGAGTCAGGCCAAGAGACCCAGTACTTC.

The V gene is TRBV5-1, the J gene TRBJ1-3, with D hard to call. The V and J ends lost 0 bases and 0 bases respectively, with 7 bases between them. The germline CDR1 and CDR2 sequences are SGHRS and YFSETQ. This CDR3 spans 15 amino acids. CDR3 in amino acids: CASSLDGDSGNTIYF. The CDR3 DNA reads TGCGCCAGCAGCTTGGACGGAGACTCTGGAAACACCATATATTTT.

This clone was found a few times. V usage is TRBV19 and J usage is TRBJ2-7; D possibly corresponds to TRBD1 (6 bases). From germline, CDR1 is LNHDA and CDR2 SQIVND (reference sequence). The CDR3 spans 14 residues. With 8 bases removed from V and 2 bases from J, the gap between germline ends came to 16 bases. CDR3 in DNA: TGTGCCAGTGCCCATGCGACAGGCCCCTACGAGCAGTACTTC. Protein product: CASAHATGPYEQYF.